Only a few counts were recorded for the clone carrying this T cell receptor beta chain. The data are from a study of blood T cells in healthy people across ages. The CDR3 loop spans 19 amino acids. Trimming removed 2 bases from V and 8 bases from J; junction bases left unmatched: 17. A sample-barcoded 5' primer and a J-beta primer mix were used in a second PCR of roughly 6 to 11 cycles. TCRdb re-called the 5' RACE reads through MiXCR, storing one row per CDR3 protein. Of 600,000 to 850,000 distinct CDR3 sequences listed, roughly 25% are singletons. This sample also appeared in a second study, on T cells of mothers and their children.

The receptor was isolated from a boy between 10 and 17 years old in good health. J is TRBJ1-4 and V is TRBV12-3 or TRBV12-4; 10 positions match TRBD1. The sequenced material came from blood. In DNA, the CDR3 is TGTGCCAGCAGTTTACCGACAGGGGGCGTTGGGGTGGAAAGGGAAAAACTGTTTTTT. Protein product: CASSLPTGGVGVEREKLFF.